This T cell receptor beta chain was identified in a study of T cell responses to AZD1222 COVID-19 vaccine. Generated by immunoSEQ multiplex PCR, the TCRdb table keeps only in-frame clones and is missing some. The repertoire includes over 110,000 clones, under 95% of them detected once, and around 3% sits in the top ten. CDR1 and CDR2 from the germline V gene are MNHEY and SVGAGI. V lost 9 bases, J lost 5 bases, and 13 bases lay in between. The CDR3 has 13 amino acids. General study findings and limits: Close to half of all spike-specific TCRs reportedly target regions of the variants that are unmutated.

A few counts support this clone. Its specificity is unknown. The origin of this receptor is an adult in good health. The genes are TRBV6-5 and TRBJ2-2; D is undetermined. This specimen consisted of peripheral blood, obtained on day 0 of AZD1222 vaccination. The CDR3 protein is CASRRTTTGELFF. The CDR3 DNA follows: TGTGCCAGTCGACGTACCACTACCGGGGAGCTGTTTTTT.